These 25 T cell receptor beta chains were all obtained from the same sample, sequenced in a study of blood T cell repertoires in COVID-19. Produced via immunoSEQ multiplex PCR; TCRdb's table is partial and in-frame only. The sample includes 250,000 to 300,000 clones, about 88% of them seen just once. Sequences were obtained from peripheral blood. Every receptor here comes from a woman aged 70-85 years with COVID-19, enrolled during active disease.

In DNA, the CDR3 is TGTGCCAGCAGCCCAGACTCTGGGGCCAACGTCCTGACTTTC. Protein product: CASSPDSGANVLTF. V is TRBV11-3 and J is TRBJ2-6; D remains ambiguous. V lost 5 bases and J 0 bases, leaving 5 bases between the germline ends. The CDR3 is made up of 14 amino acids. Germline lookup yields CDR1 SGHNT and CDR2 YENEEA.

The V and J genes are TRBV12-5 and TRBJ1-3; D is perhaps TRBD1 (6 bases). CDR1 and CDR2 from the germline V gene are LGHNT and FRNRAP. The CDR3 covers 14 residues. V was pared by 5 bases and J by 1 base, with 9 bases between. The CDR3, as DNA: TGTGCTAGTGGTCCCCAGGGGTCTGGAAACACCATATATTTT. Amino acids: CASGPQGSGNTIYF. Looking up the rest from reference TRBV12-5 and TRBJ1-3 gives the full variable domain: DARVTQTPRHKVTEMGQEVTMRCQPILGHNTVFWYRQTMMQGLELLAYFRNRAPLDDSGMPKDRFSAEMPDATLATLKIQPSEPRDSAVYFCASGPQGSGNTIYFGEGSWLTVV.

This clone was seen a few times. The V and J genes are TRBV29-1 and TRBJ2-7; tentative D call: TRBD1 (7 bases). Germline loops: CDR1 SQVTM, CDR2 ANQGSEA. Trimming removed 2 bases at V and 7 bases at J, with 15 bases between. CDR3 length equals 13 residues. This CDR3 reads CSVEKGAGGEQYF. Written as DNA, the CDR3 is TGCAGCGTTGAAAAGGGGGCCGGAGGGGAGCAGTACTTC.

The rearrangement uses TRBV4-3 and TRBJ2-7; 7 nucleotides match TRBD2. The CDR3 extends over 14 amino acids. J gave up 2 bases and V 2 bases, and 3 bases lay outside the gene matches. Germline CDR1 reads LGHNA; CDR2 reads YSLEER. The CDR3 region is CASSQIAGPYEQYF. CDR3 nucleotides: TGCGCCAGCAGCCAAATAGCGGGCCCCTACGAGCAGTACTTC.

This clone has only one observation. The chain couples TRBV24-1 to TRBJ2-7, with D maybe TRBD2 (6 bases). V was clipped by 2 bases and J by 2 bases, with 12 bases between them. Germline V gives CDR1 KGHDR, CDR2 SFDVKD. The CDR3 runs to 15 residues. CDR3 sequence: CATSDSGGTPYEQYF. In nucleotides, the CDR3 is TGTGCCACCAGTGATTCAGGAGGGACCCCCTACGAGCAGTACTTC.

V gene TRBV7-2 combines with J gene TRBJ2-7; maybe TRBD2 (7 bases). The germline V gene has CDR1 SGHTA and CDR2 FQGNSA. V gave up 0 bases and J gave up 4 bases, with 13 bases separating them. The CDR3 length is 15 residues. In nucleotides, the CDR3 is TGTGCCAGCAGCTTAGCGCTGAAGGGGGGGTACGAGCAGTACTTC. The encoded protein is CASSLALKGGYEQYF.

This chain joins TRBV2 and TRBJ2-7; TRBD2 might be the D (6 bases). V dropped 10 bases and J dropped 1 base, with 17 bases sitting between them. Germline values: CDR1 SNHLY, CDR2 FYNNEI. The length of the CDR3 is 14 residues. The CDR3, as DNA: TGTGCCACCTTACCTTGGAGGGGTTCCTACGAGCAGTACTTC. It codes for CATLPWRGSYEQYF.

The chain links TRBV19 to TRBJ2-3, with D perhaps TRBD2 (7 bases). V gave up 7 bases and J gave up 6 bases, with 20 bases separating them. The CDR3 sequence is 15 residues long. The germline V gene has CDR1 LNHDA and CDR2 SQIVND (reference sequence). The CDR3: CASTRGGGPEDTQYF. The DNA for the CDR3 is TGTGCCAGTACTAGAGGGGGGGGGCCGGAGGATACGCAGTATTTT.

The chain uses TRBV11-2 and TRBJ1-1, with D unclear. This CDR3 region has 13 residues. Between the trimmed V and J ends, which lost 5 bases and 5 bases, there was a span of 12 bases. Germline V gene lookup returns CDR1 SGHAT and CDR2 FQNNGV. The CDR3 loop is CASSVLGETEAFF. The CDR3 DNA follows: TGTGCCAGCAGCGTCCTCGGGGAAACTGAAGCTTTCTTT.

This chain uses TRBV5-6 with TRBJ2-7, with D perhaps TRBD1 (6 bases). CDR1 and CDR2 from the germline V gene are SGHDT and YYEEEE. The CDR3 has 15 residues. With 4 bases removed from V and 4 bases from J, the gap between germline ends came to 18 bases. CDR3 DNA sequence: TGTGCCAGCAGCCGACAGGAGTCATTGCTTTACGAGCAGTACTTC. It specifies CASSRQESLLYEQYF.

The V and J genes are TRBV24-1 and TRBJ2-2, with a possible D match to TRBD1 (6 bases). CDR3 length: 14 residues. V lost 10 bases and J lost 3, with 14 bases in between. Germline CDR1 KGHDR, CDR2 SFDVKD. In DNA, the CDR3 is TGTGCCACAAAACAGGGAACGGACACCGGGGAGCTGTTTTTT. Amino acids: CATKQGTDTGELFF.

This chain uses TRBV5-1 with TRBJ1-1; the D is unclear. Trimming left V 3 bases short and J 0 bases short, with 9 bases between. Germline CDR1 SGHRS, CDR2 YFSETQ. The CDR3 is 14 amino acids. The CDR3 is CASSSQHMNTEAFF. CDR3 DNA sequence: TGCGCCAGCAGCTCGCAACATATGAACACTGAAGCTTTCTTT. Looking up the rest from reference TRBV5-1 and TRBJ1-1 gives the full variable domain: KAGVTQTPRYLIKTRGQQVTLSCSPISGHRSVSWYQQTPGQGLQFLFEYFSETQRNKGNFPGRFSGRQFSNSRSEMNVSTLELGDSALYLCASSSQHMNTEAFFGQGTRLTVV.

V gene TRBV7-3 combines with J gene TRBJ1-1, with a tentative D call TRBD1 (6 bases). Germline CDR1 reads SGHTA; CDR2 reads FQGTGA. The V and J ends lost 4 bases and 6 bases respectively, with 12 bases between them. The CDR3 extends over 13 amino acids. This CDR3 reads CASSSGQSPEAFF. The CDR3 DNA follows: TGTGCCAGCAGCTCAGGACAGAGTCCTGAAGCTTTCTTT.

This clone has only one observation. The chain has TRBV10-2 and TRBJ1-1; 8 bases match TRBD1. Germline CDR1 reads WSHSY; CDR2 reads SAAADI. Trimming cost V 2 bases and J 1 base; bases outside gene matches: 0. CDR3 length: 14 amino acids. CDR3 nucleotide sequence: TGCGCCAGCAGTGAGGGACAGGGGAACACTGAAGCTTTCTTT. It is translated as CASSEGQGNTEAFF.

J is TRBJ2-5 and V is TRBV14; tentative D call: TRBD1 (8 bases). V gave up 0 bases and J gave up 3 bases, with 20 bases separating them. The CDR3 sequence is 18 residues long. Germline V lookup: CDR1 SGHDN, CDR2 FVKESK. This CDR3 reads CASSQESGHRGGEETQYF. For the CDR3, the DNA is TGTGCCAGCAGCCAAGAGAGTGGGCACAGGGGGGGAGAAGAGACCCAGTACTTC.

The chain joins TRBV24-1 to TRBJ1-5, with TRBD1 identical over 9 bases. The CDR3 loop spans 15 amino acids. Germline CDR1 KGHDR, CDR2 SFDVKD. V was pared by 3 bases and J by 4 bases, with 3 bases of the junction left unmatched. CDR3 protein: CATSDGGQGNQPQHF. Written as DNA, the CDR3 is TGTGCCACCAGTGATGGGGGACAGGGAAATCAGCCCCAGCATTTT.

The chain is built from TRBV4-2 and TRBJ1-1; D uncertain. The V and J ends lost 3 bases and 5 bases respectively, with 10 bases between them. Germline lookup yields CDR1 LGHNA and CDR2 YNFKEQ. This CDR3 comprises 13 residues. The CDR3 reads CASSQKENTEAFF. For the CDR3, the DNA is TGTGCCAGCAGCCAGAAAGAGAATACTGAAGCTTTCTTT.

CDR3 residues: CASSITLDRAKNIQYF. The CDR3 nucleotides are TGTGCCAGTAGTATTACTTTGGACAGGGCCAAAAACATTCAGTACTTC. The rearrangement joins TRBV19 to TRBJ2-4, with TRBD1 identical over 7 bases. Unmatched junction bases numbered 6, after V lost 3 bases and J lost 1 base. The length of the CDR3 is 16 residues. CDR1 is LNHDA and CDR2 is SQIVND in the germline V gene (reference sequence).

V is TRBV7-2 and J is TRBJ1-5; 8 bases map to TRBD1. Trimming at V came to 5 bases and at J to 4 bases, leaving 7 bases not matched to a gene. CDR3 length: 15 amino acids. CDR1 SGHTA and CDR2 FQGNSA come from the germline V gene. CDR3 amino acids: CASSLRQGSNQPQHF. CDR3 DNA: TGTGCCAGCAGCCTACGACAGGGGTCGAATCAGCCCCAGCATTTT.

This clone was seen once. This specimen includes other DNA sequences encoding the same CDR3. The V gene is TRBV9, the J gene TRBJ2-1, with D perhaps matching TRBD2 (6 bases). The CDR3 is 12 residues long. From germline, CDR1 is SGDLS and CDR2 YYNGEE. Trimming took off 2 bases at V and 10 bases at J, with 10 bases between the two ends. CDR3 in amino acids: CASSVGGGEQFF. The CDR3 DNA reads as TGTGCCAGCAGCGTCGGGGGTGGGGAGCAGTTCTTC.

The chain carries TRBV19 and TRBJ2-3; D not resolved. Germline V gene data show CDR1 as LNHDA and CDR2 as SQIVND (reference sequence). Trimming shortened V by 8 bases and J by 5 bases, and 8 bases separated the two germline ends. The CDR3 length is 11 residues. The CDR3 loop is CASADGDTQYF. The CDR3 DNA reads as TGTGCCAGTGCAGATGGAGATACGCAGTATTTT.

This rearrangement joins TRBV3-1 (or the pseudogene TRBV3-2) to TRBJ2-3; 7 bases agree with TRBD2. CDR1 is LGHDT and CDR2 is YNNKEL in the germline V gene (reference sequence). The J segment lost 4 bases and the V segment lost 8 bases, leaving 12 bases of the junction unmatched. There are 15 residues in the CDR3. The CDR3 protein is CASPSRGEGADTQYF. For the CDR3, the DNA is TGTGCCAGCCCCTCACGGGGGGAAGGGGCAGATACGCAGTATTTT.

This chain connects TRBV10-3 to TRBJ2-7; tentative D call: TRBD2 (5 bases). Trimming took off 4 bases at V and 7 bases at J, with 14 bases between the two ends. This CDR3 is 13 amino acids long. Germline V gives CDR1 ENHRY, CDR2 SYGVKD. CDR3 amino acids: CAISVRTFEEQYF. The CDR3 DNA reads as TGTGCCATCAGTGTTAGGACTTTCGAGGAGCAGTACTTC.

The genes are TRBV28 and TRBJ2-1, with a possible D match to TRBD2 (5 bases). The ends were cut back, 8 bases at V and 3 bases at J, with 17 bases in the middle. This CDR3 region has 15 residues. Germline V gene data show CDR1 as MDHEN and CDR2 as SYDVKM. CDR3 DNA: TGTGCCAGCTTCCCGTCGGCGGGCTACTACAATGAGCAGTTCTTC. Protein sequence: CASFPSAGYYNEQFF.

The chain is built from TRBV30 and TRBJ2-7; TRBD2 aligns across 7 bases. The CDR3 sequence is 11 residues long. Germline CDR1 GTSNPN, CDR2 SVGIG (reference sequence). V dropped 5 bases and J dropped 6; count of bases not matched to a gene: 4. CDR3 sequence: CAWQREGEQYF. In DNA, the CDR3 is TGTGCCTGGCAAAGGGAGGGCGAGCAGTACTTC.